The T cell receptor (beta chain) described here comes from a study of CD8 T cells in Susac syndrome. Treatment-naive patients with stable or active relapsing-remitting disease served as multiple sclerosis controls. Negative magnetic isolation gave CD8+ and CD4+ cells; FACS enriched CD8+ TEMRA. Germline lookup yields CDR1 MNHNS and CDR2 SASEGT. Trimming shortened V by 4 bases and J by 0 bases, and 21 bases separated the two germline ends. The CDR3 loop spans 18 amino acids. RNA amounts of roughly 0.5 to 1 ug underwent reverse transcription with random hexamers. The method of amplification for TCR beta CDR3 was immunoSEQ multiplex PCR, covering 54 Vbeta and 13 Jbeta. From the immunoSEQ multiplex PCR reads, TCRdb called clonotypes with MiXCR, one entry per CDR3 protein. The sample holds over 300,000 distinct CDR3 sequences, 92% seen once. Whole-study findings and limits: In its TCR sequencing and HLA analysis, the study acknowledged that the number of individuals was relatively small.

Concerning this clonotype itself: The target antigen is unknown.

The sequenced material came from CD4+ T cells from PBMCs. The receptor was derived from a human donor with multiple sclerosis. This chain links TRBV6-1 with TRBJ1-1; D might be TRBD1 (5 bases). The DNA for the CDR3 is TGTGCCAGCAGTGCGAAGCCGAGGGGTATTGGAATGAACACTGAAGCTTTCTTT. It is translated as CASSAKPRGIGMNTEAFF.